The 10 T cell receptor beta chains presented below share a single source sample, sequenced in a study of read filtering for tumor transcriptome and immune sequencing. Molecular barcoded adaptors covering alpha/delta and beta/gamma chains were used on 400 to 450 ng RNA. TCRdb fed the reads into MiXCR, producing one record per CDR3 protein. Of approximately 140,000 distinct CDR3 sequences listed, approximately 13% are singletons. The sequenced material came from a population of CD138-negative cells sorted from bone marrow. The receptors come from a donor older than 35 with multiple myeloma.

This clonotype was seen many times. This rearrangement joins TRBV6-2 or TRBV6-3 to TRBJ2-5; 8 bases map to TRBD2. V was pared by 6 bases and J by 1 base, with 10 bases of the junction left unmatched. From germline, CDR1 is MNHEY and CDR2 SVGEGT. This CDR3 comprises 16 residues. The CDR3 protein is CASSYNREGPQETQYF. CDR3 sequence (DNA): TGTGCCAGCAGCTACAACCGGGAGGGGCCCCAAGAGACCCAGTACTTC.

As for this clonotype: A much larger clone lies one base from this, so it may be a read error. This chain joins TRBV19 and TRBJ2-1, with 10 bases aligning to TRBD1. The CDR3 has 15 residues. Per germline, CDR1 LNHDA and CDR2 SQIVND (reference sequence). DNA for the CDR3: TGTGCCAGTAGTATGGGACAGGGGACTTGGAATGAGCAGTCCTTC. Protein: CASSMGQGTWNEQSF. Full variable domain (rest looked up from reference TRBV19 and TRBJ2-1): DGGITQSPKYLFRKEGQNVTLSCEQNLNHDAMYWYRQDPGQGLRLIYYSQIVNDFQKGDIAEGYSVSREKKESFPLTVTSAQKNPTAFYLCASSMGQGTWNEQSFGPGTRLTVL.

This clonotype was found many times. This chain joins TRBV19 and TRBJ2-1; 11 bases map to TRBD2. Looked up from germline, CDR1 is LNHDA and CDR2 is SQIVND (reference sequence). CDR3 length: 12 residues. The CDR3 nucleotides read TGTACTAGCGGGAGTAAGAATGGTGAGCAGTTCTTC. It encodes CTSGSKNGEQFF.

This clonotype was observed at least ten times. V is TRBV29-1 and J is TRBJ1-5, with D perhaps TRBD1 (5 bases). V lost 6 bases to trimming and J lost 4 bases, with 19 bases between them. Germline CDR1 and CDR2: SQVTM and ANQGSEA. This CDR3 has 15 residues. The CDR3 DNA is TGCAGCGTGGCACCGGGCCGGGGGTCTAATCAGCCCCAGCATTTT. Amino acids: CSVAPGRGSNQPQHF.

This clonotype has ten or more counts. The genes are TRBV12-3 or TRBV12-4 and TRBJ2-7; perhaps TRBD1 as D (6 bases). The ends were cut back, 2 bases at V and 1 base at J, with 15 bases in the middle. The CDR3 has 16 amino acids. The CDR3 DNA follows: TGTGCCAGCAGTTTATTTGGAACAGGGTCTTCCTACGAGCAGTACTTC. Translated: CASSLFGTGSSYEQYF.

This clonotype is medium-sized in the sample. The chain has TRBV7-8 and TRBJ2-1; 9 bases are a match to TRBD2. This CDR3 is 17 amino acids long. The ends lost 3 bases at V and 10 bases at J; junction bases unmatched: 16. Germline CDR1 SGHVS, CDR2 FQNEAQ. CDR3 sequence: CASSFDSGSWGGEEQFF. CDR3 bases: TGTGCCAGCAGCTTTGATAGCGGGAGCTGGGGCGGCGAGGAGCAGTTCTTC.

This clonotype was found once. The CDR3 nucleotides read TGCAGCACCCCTTCCTCGACTAGCGGGAGGCATGAGCAGTTCTTC. Protein product: CSTPSSTSGRHEQFF. The chain is built from TRBV20-1 and TRBJ2-1, with 13 bases matching TRBD2. The CDR3 extends over 15 amino acids. The germline V gene encodes CDR1 DFQATT and CDR2 SNEGSKA (reference sequence).

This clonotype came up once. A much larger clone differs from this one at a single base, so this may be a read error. Written as DNA, the CDR3 is TGCAGCGCACTTGGCGGGGCAGGGAACCCCTACGAGCAGTACTTC. As protein: CSALGGAGNPYEQYF. The chain combines TRBV29-1 with TRBJ2-7, with D perhaps TRBD2 (6 bases). V gave up 7 bases and J gave up 2 bases, with 21 bases separating them. The CDR3 extends over 15 amino acids. Germline V gene lookup returns CDR1 SQVTM and CDR2 ANQGSEA.

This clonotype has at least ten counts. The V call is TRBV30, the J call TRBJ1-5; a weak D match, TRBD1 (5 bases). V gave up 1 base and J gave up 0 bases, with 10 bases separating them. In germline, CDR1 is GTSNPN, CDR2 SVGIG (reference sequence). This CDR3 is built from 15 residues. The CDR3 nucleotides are TGTGCCTGGAGTGGGGGACGGAATAGCAATCAGCCCCAGCATTTT. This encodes CAWSGGRNSNQPQHF.

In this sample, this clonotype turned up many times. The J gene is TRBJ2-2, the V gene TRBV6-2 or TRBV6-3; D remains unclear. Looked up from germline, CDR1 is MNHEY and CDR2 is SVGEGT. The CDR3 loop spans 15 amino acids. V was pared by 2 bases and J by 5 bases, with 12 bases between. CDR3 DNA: TGTGCCAGCAGTTACCGGCCAGAGAGGACCGGGGAGCTGTTTTTT. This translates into CASSYRPERTGELFF.